Presented here are 24 T cell receptor beta chains from one specimen sequenced in a study of T cell responses to AZD1222 COVID-19 vaccine. This table comes from immunoSEQ multiplex PCR, and its TCRdb copy is limited to in-frame clones, with some not included. This table has 250,000 to 300,000 clones, almost 95% appearing once. Sequencing was performed on peripheral blood, taken 28 days after the second AZD1222 dose. Receptors originate from an adult who received the AZD1222 COVID-19 vaccine.

V usage is TRBV28 and J usage is TRBJ2-4, with D maybe TRBD1 (6 bases). The ends were cut back, 8 bases at V and 0 bases at J, with 20 bases in the middle. Per germline, CDR1 MDHEN and CDR2 SYDVKM. The CDR3 totals 17 residues. The CDR3 DNA reads as TGTGCCAGCGAGCGAACCGGGACACGCGTAGCCAAAAACATTCAGTACTTC. This encodes CASERTGTRVAKNIQYF.

This chain joins TRBV6-5 and TRBJ1-2; maybe TRBD1 (5 bases). The CDR3 is made up of 12 amino acids. The germline V and J ends were trimmed by 6 bases and 6 bases, with 11 bases remaining between them. Germline values: CDR1 MNHEY, CDR2 SVGAGI. The CDR3 loop reads CASRFGGDGYTF. For the CDR3, the DNA is TGTGCCAGCAGATTTGGGGGGGATGGCTACACCTTC.

The V gene is TRBV29-1, the J gene TRBJ1-4; the D is unclear. CDR1 and CDR2 from the germline V gene are SQVTM and ANQGSEA. This CDR3 spans 13 amino acids. The germline V and J ends were trimmed by 4 bases and 0 bases, with 6 bases remaining between them. As DNA, the CDR3 is TGCAGCGTTGTCTCCTCAACTAATGAAAAACTGTTTTTT. Amino acid sequence: CSVVSSTNEKLFF.

The V and J genes are TRBV28 and TRBJ2-1; no clear D. V gave up 6 bases and J gave up 8 bases, with 20 bases separating them. The CDR3 runs to 15 residues. Germline-derived CDR1 and CDR2 are MDHEN and SYDVKM. The CDR3 loop is CASSHLPDPWDEQFF. The CDR3 nucleotides read TGTGCCAGCAGCCACCTTCCGGATCCCTGGGATGAGCAGTTCTTC.

CDR3 nucleotides: TGTGCCAGCAGTTTAGGTGGAGGGGCCCCCACTGAAGCTTTCTTT. Amino acids: CASSLGGGAPTEAFF. The chain is built from TRBV28 and TRBJ1-1, with D perhaps TRBD1 (5 bases). V shed 2 bases and J shed 4 bases, with 14 bases lying between them. The CDR3 length is 15 residues. The V gene's germline CDR1 is MDHEN and CDR2 SYDVKM.

CDR3 in DNA: TGTGCCAGCAGTACCCCCGGGCGGCCCCAGCATTTT. This sequence encodes CASSTPGRPQHF. The J gene is TRBJ1-5, the V gene TRBV6-5; no firm D call. This CDR3 is built from 12 residues. With 5 bases removed from V and 9 bases from J, the gap between germline ends came to 11 bases. Germline V CDR1 and CDR2: MNHEY, SVGAGI.

This clone was found once. The rearrangement links TRBV6-5 to TRBJ1-2; D not certain. The germline V and J ends were trimmed by 8 bases and 0 bases, with 7 bases remaining between them. In germline, CDR1 is MNHEY, CDR2 SVGAGI. CDR3 length equals 12 residues. The CDR3 region is CASGPPNYGYTF. For the CDR3, the DNA is TGTGCCAGCGGACCCCCTAACTATGGCTACACCTTC.

J is TRBJ2-3 and V is TRBV27, with 10 positions matching TRBD2. The length of the CDR3 is 15 residues. The V and J ends lost 6 bases and 0 bases, in that order; junction bases with no gene match: 3. Per germline, CDR1 MNHEY and CDR2 SMNVEV (reference sequence). This CDR3 is CASSLAGGSTDTQYF. CDR3 nucleotide sequence: TGTGCCAGCAGCTTAGCGGGAGGTAGCACAGATACGCAGTATTTT.

This clone was detected only once. The chain couples TRBV5-1 to TRBJ2-1, with 7 bases aligning to TRBD1. The CDR3 is 14 amino acids. Germline V lookup: CDR1 SGHRS, CDR2 YFSETQ. The V gene end was trimmed by 5 bases and the J gene end by 4 bases; junction bases not matched to a gene: 6. The CDR3 reads CASSQDRNYNEQFF. The DNA for the CDR3 is TGCGCCAGCAGTCAGGACAGGAATTACAATGAGCAGTTCTTC. The whole variable domain, filled in from reference TRBV5-1 and TRBJ2-1, reads KAGVTQTPRYLIKTRGQQVTLSCSPISGHRSVSWYQQTPGQGLQFLFEYFSETQRNKGNFPGRFSGRQFSNSRSEMNVSTLELGDSALYLCASSQDRNYNEQFFGPGTRLTVL.

The chain combines TRBV7-9 with TRBJ1-2; no definite D call. Trimming took 4 bases from V and 8 from J, leaving 17 bases between them. The CDR3 runs to 14 residues. Germline values: CDR1 SEHNR, CDR2 FQNEAQ (reference sequence). The CDR3 loop reads CASSYDGSSKGYTF. CDR3 DNA: TGTGCCAGCAGCTATGACGGCTCCTCTAAGGGCTACACCTTC. Variable domain in full (rest from reference TRBV7-9 and TRBJ1-2): DTGVSQNPRHKITKRGQNVTFRCDPISEHNRLYWYRQTLGQGPEFLTYFQNEAQLEKSRLLSDRFSAERPKGSFSTLEIQRTEQGDSAMYLCASSYDGSSKGYTFGSGTRLTVV.

This chain joins TRBV21-1 and TRBJ1-5; the table's D call of TRBD1 was not tested on the DNA. TRBV21-1 is noted as a pseudogene. This CDR3 contains 12 residues. The chain's CDR3 is CASFNLRGSQHF. DNA of the CDR3: TGTGCCAGCTTCAATCTCAGGGGCAGCCAGCATTTT.

The V call is TRBV5-5, the J call TRBJ1-1, with a possible D match to TRBD1 (6 bases). Trimming shortened V by 0 bases and J by 7 bases, and 13 bases separated the two germline ends. Germline V gene data show CDR1 as SGHKS and CDR2 as YYEKEE (reference sequence). This CDR3 is 14 amino acids long. Here the CDR3 DNA reads TGTGCCAGCAGCTTGGGACAGGAAGAGGTTGAAGCTTTCTTT. Its protein is CASSLGQEEVEAFF.

The chain is built from TRBV7-9 and TRBJ1-4; no clear D gene. V was cut by 3 bases and J by 0 bases, with 11 bases left in between. The CDR3 runs 16 residues. CDR1 is SEHNR, CDR2 FQNEAQ, per germline (reference sequence). The CDR3 DNA reads TGTGCCAGCAGCTTTGGCAGGAGGGCAACTAATGAAAAACTGTTTTTT. Its protein is CASSFGRRATNEKLFF.

This clone has more than one count but fewer than ten. The chain is built from TRBV28 and TRBJ1-3, with 8 bases aligning to TRBD1. The V and J ends lost 6 bases and 0 bases, in that order; junction bases with no gene match: 10. The CDR3 runs to 17 residues. Germline V CDR1 and CDR2: MDHEN, SYDVKM. In DNA, the CDR3 is TGTGCCAGCAGAACCCAGGGGGCGCCTCGCTCTGGAAACACCATATATTTT. It yields the protein CASRTQGAPRSGNTIYF.

Details on this clone: This sample also contains other DNA sequences that code for the same CDR3. The chain is built from TRBV10-3 and TRBJ2-2, with D possibly matching TRBD1 (6 bases). This CDR3 has 14 residues. The germline V gene has CDR1 ENHRY and CDR2 SYGVKD. Trimming shortened V by 6 bases and J by 3 bases, and 11 bases separated the two germline ends. Written as DNA, the CDR3 is TGTGCCATCAGGAGGGGGTCGGACACCGGGGAGCTGTTTTTT. Protein: CAIRRGSDTGELFF.

This clone appeared a single time. V and J are TRBV19 and TRBJ2-1; 8 positions match TRBD2. With 5 bases clipped from V and 0 bases from J, the junction kept 6 bases outside the gene matches. The CDR3 loop spans 16 amino acids. Germline values: CDR1 LNHDA, CDR2 SQIVND (reference sequence). The CDR3 reads CASSREGKSSYNEQFF. The CDR3 DNA reads as TGTGCCAGTAGTCGGGAGGGCAAGAGCTCCTACAATGAGCAGTTCTTC.

The sample holds one count of this clone. V and J are TRBV13 and TRBJ2-3; 8 bases align to TRBD2. This CDR3 has 15 residues. Unmatched junction bases numbered 6, after V lost 5 bases and J lost 2 bases. From germline, CDR1 is PRHDT and CDR2 FYEKMQ (reference sequence). The CDR3 loop is CASSPPRGVTDTQYF. Written as DNA, the CDR3 is TGTGCCAGCAGCCCCCCGCGGGGGGTCACAGATACGCAGTATTTT.

The chain is built from TRBV25-1 and TRBJ2-2; 12 positions agree with TRBD2. Looked up from germline, CDR1 is MGHDK and CDR2 is SYGVNS. V dropped 6 bases and J dropped 6; count of bases not matched to a gene: 2. The CDR3 is made up of 14 amino acids. The CDR3 DNA sequence: TGTGCCAGCAGCCCTAGCGGGGGGGCCGGGGAGCTGTTTTTT. This encodes CASSPSGGAGELFF.

The CDR3 DNA follows: TGTGCCAGCAGCGGTCCCGGGACAGTCATGAACACTGAAGCTTTCTTT. Translating gives CASSGPGTVMNTEAFF. The rearrangement joins TRBV5-8 to TRBJ1-1; 7 positions match TRBD1. Per the germline V gene, CDR1 is SGHTS and CDR2 is YDEGEE. V lost 4 bases and J lost 0; bases outside the gene matches: 9. This CDR3 has 16 amino acids.

The gene calls are TRBV5-1 and TRBJ1-1; D gene unclear. Germline V gene lookup returns CDR1 SGHRS and CDR2 YFSETQ. Trimming shortened V by 4 bases and J by 1 base, and 8 bases separated the two germline ends. This CDR3 contains 13 residues. The CDR3 reads CASSPVGNTEAFF. CDR3 bases: TGCGCCAGCAGCCCTGTTGGGAACACTGAAGCTTTCTTT.

The V and J genes are TRBV7-3 and TRBJ2-3, with 11 bases aligning to TRBD2. The V segment lost 4 bases and the J segment 2 bases; nucleotides outside the gene matches: 8. This CDR3 comprises 17 residues. Germline V CDR1 and CDR2: SGHTA, FQGTGA. The CDR3 protein is CASSSSPSGRTTDTQYF. DNA for the CDR3: TGTGCCAGCAGCTCCTCTCCTAGCGGGAGGACCACAGATACGCAGTATTTT.

This clone was seen more than once but under ten times. This CDR3 is CASSYGQGDGYTF. CDR3 bases: TGTGCCAGCAGTTACGGGCAGGGAGATGGCTACACCTTC. The genes are TRBV6-2 or TRBV6-3 and TRBJ1-2; weak D call: TRBD1 (5 bases). V lost 2 bases to trimming and J lost 6 bases, with 10 bases between them. This CDR3 is built from 13 residues. CDR1 is MNHEY, CDR2 SVGEGT, per germline.

The rearrangement links TRBV28 to TRBJ2-6; the D is unclear. Germline values: CDR1 MDHEN, CDR2 SYDVKM. Trimming took 2 bases from V and 1 from J, leaving 3 bases between them. This CDR3 contains 14 residues. The DNA of the CDR3 is TGTGCCAGCAGTTTACGGTCTGGGGCCAACGTCCTGACTTTC. Residues: CASSLRSGANVLTF.

The chain has TRBV10-3 and TRBJ2-3, with D possibly being TRBD2 (6 bases). Trimming took 10 bases from V and 1 from J, leaving 12 bases between them. Germline CDR1 reads ENHRY; CDR2 reads SYGVKD. The CDR3 covers 13 residues. In DNA form, the CDR3 reads TGTGCCACGGGGGATAGCGGCACAGATACGCAGTATTTT. Residues: CATGDSGTDTQYF.